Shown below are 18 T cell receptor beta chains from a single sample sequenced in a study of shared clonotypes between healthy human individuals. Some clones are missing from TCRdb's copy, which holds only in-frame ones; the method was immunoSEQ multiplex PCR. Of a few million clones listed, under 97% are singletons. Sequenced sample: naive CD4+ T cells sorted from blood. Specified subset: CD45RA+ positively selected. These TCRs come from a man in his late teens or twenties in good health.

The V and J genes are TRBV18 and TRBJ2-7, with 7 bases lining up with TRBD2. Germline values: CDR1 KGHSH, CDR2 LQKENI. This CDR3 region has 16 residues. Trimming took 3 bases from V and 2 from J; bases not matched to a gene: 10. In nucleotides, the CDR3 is TGTGCCAGCTCACCTCCTGGTTGGCGGGAGCCCTACGAGCAGTACTTC. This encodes CASSPPGWREPYEQYF.

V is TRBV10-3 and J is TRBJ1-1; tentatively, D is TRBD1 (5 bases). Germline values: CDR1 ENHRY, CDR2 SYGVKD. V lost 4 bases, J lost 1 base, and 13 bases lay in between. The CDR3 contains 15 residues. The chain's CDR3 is CAISGGPGGNTEAFF. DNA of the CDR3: TGTGCCATCAGTGGAGGCCCTGGGGGGAACACTGAAGCTTTCTTT.

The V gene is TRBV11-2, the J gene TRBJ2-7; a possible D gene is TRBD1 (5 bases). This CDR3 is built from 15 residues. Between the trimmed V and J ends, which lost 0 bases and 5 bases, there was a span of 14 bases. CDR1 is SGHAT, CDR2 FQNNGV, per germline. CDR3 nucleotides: TGTGCCAGCAGCTTAGATAGGGGAAGCTATCACGAGCAGTACTTC. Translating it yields CASSLDRGSYHEQYF.

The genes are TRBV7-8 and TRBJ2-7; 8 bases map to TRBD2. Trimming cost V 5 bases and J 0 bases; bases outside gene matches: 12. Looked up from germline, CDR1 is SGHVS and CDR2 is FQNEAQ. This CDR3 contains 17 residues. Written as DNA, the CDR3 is TGTGCCAGCAGCCCTGGAGGTCTAGCGGGCCTCTCCTACGAGCAGTACTTC. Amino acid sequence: CASSPGGLAGLSYEQYF.

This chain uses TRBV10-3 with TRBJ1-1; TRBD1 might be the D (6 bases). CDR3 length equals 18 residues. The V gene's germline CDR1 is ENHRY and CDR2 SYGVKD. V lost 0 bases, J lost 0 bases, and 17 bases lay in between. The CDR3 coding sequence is TGTGCCATCAGTGAGTCGAGAGGCCCAGGGGCTATGAACACTGAAGCTTTCTTT. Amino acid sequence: CAISESRGPGAMNTEAFF.

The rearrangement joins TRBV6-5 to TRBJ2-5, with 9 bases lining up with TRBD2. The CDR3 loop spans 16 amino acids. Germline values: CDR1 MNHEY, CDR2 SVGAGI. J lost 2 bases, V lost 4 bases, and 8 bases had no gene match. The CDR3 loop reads CASSSWEAGGQETQYF. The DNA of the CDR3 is TGTGCCAGCAGTTCCTGGGAAGCGGGGGGACAAGAGACCCAGTACTTC.

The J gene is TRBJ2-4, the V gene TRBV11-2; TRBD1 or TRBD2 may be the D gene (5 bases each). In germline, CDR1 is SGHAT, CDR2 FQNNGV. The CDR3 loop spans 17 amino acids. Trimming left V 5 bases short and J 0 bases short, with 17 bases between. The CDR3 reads CASSRLTGTLAKNIQYF. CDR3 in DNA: TGTGCCAGCAGCCGACTAACCGGGACGTTAGCCAAAAACATTCAGTACTTC.

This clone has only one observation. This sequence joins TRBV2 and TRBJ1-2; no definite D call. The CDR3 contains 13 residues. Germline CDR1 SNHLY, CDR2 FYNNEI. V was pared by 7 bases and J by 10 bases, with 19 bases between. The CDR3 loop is CASTTAAGIPYTF. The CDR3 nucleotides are TGTGCCAGCACGACTGCGGCCGGGATTCCCTACACCTTC. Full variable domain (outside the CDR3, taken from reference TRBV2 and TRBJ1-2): EPEVTQTPSHQVTQMGQEVILRCVPISNHLYFYWYRQILGQKVEFLVSFYNNEISEKSEIFDDQFSVERPDGSNFTLKIRSTKLEDSAMYFCASTTAAGIPYTFGSGTRLTVV.

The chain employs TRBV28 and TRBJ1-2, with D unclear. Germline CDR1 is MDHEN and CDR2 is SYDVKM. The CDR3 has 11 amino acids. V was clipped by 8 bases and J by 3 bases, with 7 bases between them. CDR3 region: CASGRYYGYTF. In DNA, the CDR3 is TGTGCCAGCGGGAGGTACTATGGCTACACCTTC.

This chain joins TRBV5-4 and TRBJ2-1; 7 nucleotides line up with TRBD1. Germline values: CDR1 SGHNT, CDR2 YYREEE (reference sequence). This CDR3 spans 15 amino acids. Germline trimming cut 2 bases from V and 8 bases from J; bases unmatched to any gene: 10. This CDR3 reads CASSFGQAKIHEQFF. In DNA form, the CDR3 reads TGTGCCAGCAGCTTCGGACAGGCCAAGATCCATGAGCAGTTCTTC.

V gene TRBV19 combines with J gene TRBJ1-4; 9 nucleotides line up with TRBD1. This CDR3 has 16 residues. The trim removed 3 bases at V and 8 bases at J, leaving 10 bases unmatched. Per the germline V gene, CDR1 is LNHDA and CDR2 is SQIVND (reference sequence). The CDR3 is CASSMPRQGGREKLFF. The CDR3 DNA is TGTGCCAGTAGTATGCCCCGACAGGGGGGTCGAGAAAAACTGTTTTTT.

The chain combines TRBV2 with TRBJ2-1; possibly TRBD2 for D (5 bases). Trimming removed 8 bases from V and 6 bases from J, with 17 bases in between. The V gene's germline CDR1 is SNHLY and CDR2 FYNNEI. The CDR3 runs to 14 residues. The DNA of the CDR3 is TGTGCCAGCGTTGAGGGCAGTCTCGGCAATGAGCAGTTCTTC. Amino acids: CASVEGSLGNEQFF.

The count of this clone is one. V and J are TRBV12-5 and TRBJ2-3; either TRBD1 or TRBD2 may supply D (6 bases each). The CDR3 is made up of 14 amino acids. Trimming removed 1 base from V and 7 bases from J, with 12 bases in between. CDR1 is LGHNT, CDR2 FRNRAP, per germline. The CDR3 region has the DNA TGTGCTAGTGGTTTGGGTGAGGGGGGAAATACGCAGTATTTT. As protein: CASGLGEGGNTQYF. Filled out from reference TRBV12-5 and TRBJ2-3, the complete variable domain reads DARVTQTPRHKVTEMGQEVTMRCQPILGHNTVFWYRQTMMQGLELLAYFRNRAPLDDSGMPKDRFSAEMPDATLATLKIQPSEPRDSAVYFCASGLGEGGNTQYFGPGTRLTVL.

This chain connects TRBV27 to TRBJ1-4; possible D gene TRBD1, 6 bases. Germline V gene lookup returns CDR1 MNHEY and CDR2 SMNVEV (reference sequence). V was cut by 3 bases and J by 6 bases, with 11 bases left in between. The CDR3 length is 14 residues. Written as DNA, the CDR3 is TGTGCCAGCAGTTTTGCAGGGGTGGATGAAAAACTGTTTTTT. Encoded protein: CASSFAGVDEKLFF. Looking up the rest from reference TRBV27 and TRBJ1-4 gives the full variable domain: EAQVTQNPRYLITVTGKKLTVTCSQNMNHEYMSWYRQDPGLGLRQIYYSMNVEVTDKGDVPEGYKVSRKEKRNFPLILESPSPNQTSLYFCASSFAGVDEKLFFGSGTQLSVL.

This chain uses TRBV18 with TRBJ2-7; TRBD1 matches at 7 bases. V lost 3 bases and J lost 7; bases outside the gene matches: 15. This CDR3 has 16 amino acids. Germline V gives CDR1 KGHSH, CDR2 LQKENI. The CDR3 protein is CASSPSLTGVLGEQYF. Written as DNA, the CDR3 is TGTGCCAGCTCACCCTCTCTCACAGGGGTTCTGGGGGAGCAGTACTTC.

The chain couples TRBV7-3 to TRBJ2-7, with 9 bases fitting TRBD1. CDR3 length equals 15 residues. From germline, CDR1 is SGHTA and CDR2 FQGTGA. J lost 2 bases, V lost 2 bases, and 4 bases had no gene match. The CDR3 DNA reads TGTGCCAGCAGCTTAGAGGGACAGGGCCCCTACGAGCAGTACTTC. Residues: CASSLEGQGPYEQYF.

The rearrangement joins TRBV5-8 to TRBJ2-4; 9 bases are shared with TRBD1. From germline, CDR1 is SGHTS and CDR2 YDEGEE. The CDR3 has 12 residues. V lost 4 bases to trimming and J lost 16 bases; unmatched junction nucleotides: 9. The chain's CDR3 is CASSEGQGPGYF. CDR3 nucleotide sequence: TGTGCCAGCAGCGAGGGACAGGGTCCCGGCTACTTC.

As DNA, the CDR3 is TGCGCCAGCAGCCAACTATTATCGTTCCGATACAATGAGCAGTTCTTC. Translating gives CASSQLLSFRYNEQFF. The chain combines TRBV4-3 with TRBJ2-1; D is ambiguous. Trimming pared 2 bases from V and 4 bases from J, leaving 15 bases between. This CDR3 is built from 16 residues. The germline V gene encodes CDR1 LGHNA and CDR2 YSLEER.